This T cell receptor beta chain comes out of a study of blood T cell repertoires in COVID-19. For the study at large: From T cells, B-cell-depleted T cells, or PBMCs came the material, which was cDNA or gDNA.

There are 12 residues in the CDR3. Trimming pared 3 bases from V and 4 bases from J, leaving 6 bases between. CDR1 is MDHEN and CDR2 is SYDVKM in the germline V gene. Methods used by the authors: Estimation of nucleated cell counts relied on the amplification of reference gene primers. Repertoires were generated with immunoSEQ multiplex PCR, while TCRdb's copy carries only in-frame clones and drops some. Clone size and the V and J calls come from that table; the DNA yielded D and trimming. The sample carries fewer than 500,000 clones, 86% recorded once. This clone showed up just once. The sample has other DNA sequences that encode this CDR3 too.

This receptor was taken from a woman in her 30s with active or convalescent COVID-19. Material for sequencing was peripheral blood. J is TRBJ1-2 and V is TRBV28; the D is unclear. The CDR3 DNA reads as TGTGCCAGCAGTTTCCGGGGCTATGGCTACACCTTC. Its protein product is CASSFRGYGYTF.